This T cell receptor beta chain was sequenced for a study of cytomegalovirus exposure and HLA in healthy donors. Study-wide results and caveats: A previous analysis found most TCR beta V segments productive roughly 87% or roughly 30% of the time.

Turning to this clone: The antigen remains unidentified.

Per germline, CDR1 SGHNT and CDR2 YYREEE (reference sequence). CDR3 length equals 16 residues. V was clipped by 5 bases and J by 4 bases; unmatched bases: 8. In the PCR, 60 Vbeta and 13 Jbeta primers were used. Study processing details: An analysis performed later counted about 80 million unique TCR beta chains (approximately 10 million of them shared). Clones were sequenced by immunoSEQ multiplex PCR, and TCRdb holds only the in-frame ones, with some missing. That table supplies the V and J calls and clone size; D and trimming were determined from the DNA. The sample includes 130,000 or so clones, more than 75% of them seen just once.

The receptor was derived from a man aged 18 to 30 in good health and CMV-seronegative. The sequencing sample was made of PBMCs. The V and J genes are TRBV5-4 and TRBJ1-6; 8 bases fit TRBD1. The CDR3 region has the DNA TGTGCCAGCAGAGCGACAGGGGCCCTTTATAATTCACCCCTCCACTTT. As protein: CASRATGALYNSPLHF.